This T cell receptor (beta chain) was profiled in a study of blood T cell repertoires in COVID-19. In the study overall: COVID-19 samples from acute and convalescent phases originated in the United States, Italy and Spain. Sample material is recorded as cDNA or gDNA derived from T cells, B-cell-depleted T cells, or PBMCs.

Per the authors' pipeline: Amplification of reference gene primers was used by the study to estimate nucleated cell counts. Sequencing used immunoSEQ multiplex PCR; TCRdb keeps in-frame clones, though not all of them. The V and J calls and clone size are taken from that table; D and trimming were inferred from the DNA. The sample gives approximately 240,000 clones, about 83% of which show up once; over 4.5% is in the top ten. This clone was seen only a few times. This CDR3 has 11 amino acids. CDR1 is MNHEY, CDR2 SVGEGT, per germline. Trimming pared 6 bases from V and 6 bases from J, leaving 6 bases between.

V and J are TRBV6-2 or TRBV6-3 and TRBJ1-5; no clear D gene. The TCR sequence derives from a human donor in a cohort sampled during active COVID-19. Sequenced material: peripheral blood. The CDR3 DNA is TGTGCCAGCAGCAACAGTCAGCCCCAGCATTTT. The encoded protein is CASSNSQPQHF.